These T cell receptor beta chains were read from a single sample in a study of Ad26.COV2.S vaccination and SARS-CoV-2 variants. Produced via immunoSEQ multiplex PCR; TCRdb's table is partial and in-frame only. The sample has 300,000 to 400,000 clones; around 90% are singletons. The sample in question was peripheral blood, obtained in a trial of Ad26.COV2.S vaccine versus placebo. These receptors originate from a person between 18 and 59 years old who received the Ad26.COV2.S COVID-19 vaccine or a placebo. The CDR3 runs from the conserved cysteine through the conserved F or W. D genes are given only for firm matches. The size field is filled for only some rows; it gives once, few, many or a size class.

NA | TRBJ1-3 | TRBV6-5 | NA | TGTGCCAGCAGCTATAGCAGGGGCGAGAGGAACACCATATATTTT | CASSYSRGERNTIYF
once | TRBJ2-1 | TRBV6-5 | TRBD1 | TGTGCCAGCAGGATGGGACAGATACTATACAATGAGCAGTTCTTC | CASRMGQILYNEQFF
NA | TRBJ2-2 | TRBV30 | TRBD2 | TGTGCCTGGGCGGGGGGGATGAACACCGGGGAGCTGTTTTTT | CAWAGGMNTGELFF
few | TRBJ1-1 | TRBV12-3/TRBV12-4 | NA | TGTGCCAGCAGTTTAAGTAGGACTGAAGCTTTCTTT | CASSLSRTEAFF
NA | TRBJ2-3 | TRBV18 | TRBD2 | TGTGCCAGCTCCAATTTACTAGCGGGAAACACAGATACGCAGTATTTT | CASSNLLAGNTDTQYF
once | TRBJ1-1 | TRBV3-1/TRBV3-2 | NA | TGTGCCAGCAGCCAAGGTCGTGGGGGAGGACCTGAAGCTTTCTTT | CASSQGRGGGPEAFF
NA | TRBJ2-6 | TRBV5-1 | NA | TGCGCCAGCAGCTACAGGGTGTCTGGGGCCAACGTCCTGACTTTC | CASSYRVSGANVLTF
NA | TRBJ1-3 | TRBV15 | NA | TGTGCCACCAGCAGAGGAGAGCTCGGAAACACCATATATTTT | CATSRGELGNTIYF
NA | TRBJ1-1 | TRBV12-3/TRBV12-4 | NA | TGTGCCAGCAGTTTAAAGGGGTACACTGAAGCTTTCTTT | CASSLKGYTEAFF
NA | TRBJ1-2 | TRBV19 | TRBD1 | TGTGCGACAGGGACTGGCGGCTACACCTTC | CATGTGGYTF
NA | TRBJ1-2 | TRBV3-1/TRBV3-2 | NA | TGTGCCAGCGCAGGAAAAGTAGGGCCCTATGGCTACACCTTC | CASAGKVGPYGYTF
NA | TRBJ2-3 | TRBV28 | NA | TGTGCCAGCAGGTGGGCGGGACGGGGGGATACGCAGTATTTT | CASRWAGRGDTQYF
few | TRBJ1-1 | TRBV7-9 | NA | TGTGCCAGCAGCTCTGGTCAAGCTTTCTTT | CASSSGQAFF
once | TRBJ1-1 | TRBV6-5 | NA | TGTGCCAGCAGTTACCCAGGGAACACTGAAGCTTTCTTT | CASSYPGNTEAFF
NA | TRBJ2-3 | TRBV9 | NA | TGTGCCAGCAGCGTAGCTATGGGGGATACGCAGTATTTT | CASSVAMGDTQYF
NA | TRBJ1-1 | TRBV12-5 | NA | TGTGCTAGCGCGACGGACAGAAACACTGAAGCTTTCTTT | CASATDRNTEAFF